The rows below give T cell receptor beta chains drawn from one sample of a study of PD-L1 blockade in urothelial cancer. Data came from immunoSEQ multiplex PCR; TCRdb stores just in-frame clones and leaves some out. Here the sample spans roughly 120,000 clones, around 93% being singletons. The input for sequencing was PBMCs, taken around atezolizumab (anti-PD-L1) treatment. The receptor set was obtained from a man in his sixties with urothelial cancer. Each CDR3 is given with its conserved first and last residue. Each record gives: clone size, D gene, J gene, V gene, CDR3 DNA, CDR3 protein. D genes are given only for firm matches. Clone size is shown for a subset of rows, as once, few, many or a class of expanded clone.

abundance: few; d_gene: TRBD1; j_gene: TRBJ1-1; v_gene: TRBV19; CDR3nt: TGTGCCAGTAGGCTAACCGGGACAGGGTACACTGAAGCTTTCTTT; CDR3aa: CASRLTGTGYTEAFF
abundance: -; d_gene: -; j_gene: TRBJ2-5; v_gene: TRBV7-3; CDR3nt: TGTGCCAGCAGCTCAGGGGCTCAAGAGACCCAGTACTTC; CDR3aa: CASSSGAQETQYF
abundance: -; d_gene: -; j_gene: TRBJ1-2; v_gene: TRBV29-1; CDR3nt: TGCAGCGTTGATTCGCAGGCTTTTGATGGCTACACCTTC; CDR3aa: CSVDSQAFDGYTF
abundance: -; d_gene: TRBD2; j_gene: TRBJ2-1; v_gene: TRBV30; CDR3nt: TGTGCCTGGGGACTAGGTTACAATGAGCAGTTCTTC; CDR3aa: CAWGLGYNEQFF
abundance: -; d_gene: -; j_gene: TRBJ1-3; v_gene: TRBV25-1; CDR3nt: TGTGCCAGCAGTGAATTAGGGGGATCAGGAAACACCATATATTTT; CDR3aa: CASSELGGSGNTIYF
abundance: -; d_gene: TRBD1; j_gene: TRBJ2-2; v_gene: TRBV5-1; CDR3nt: TGCGCCAGCAGTCCGGGACAGGTGGACGCCGGGGAGCTGTTTTTT; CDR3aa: CASSPGQVDAGELFF
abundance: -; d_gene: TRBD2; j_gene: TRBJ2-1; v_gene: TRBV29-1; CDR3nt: TGCAGCGTTGATCAGCTAGCGGGGACCAATGAGCAGTTCTTC; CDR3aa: CSVDQLAGTNEQFF
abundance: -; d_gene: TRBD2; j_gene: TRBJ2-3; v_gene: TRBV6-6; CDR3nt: TGTGCCAGCAGTCCTAGGACTAGCTCATGGACAGATACGCAGTATTTT; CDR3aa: CASSPRTSSWTDTQYF
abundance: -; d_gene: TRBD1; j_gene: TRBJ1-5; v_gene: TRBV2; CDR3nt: TGTGCCAGCACGGGACAGGGGCAGCCCCAGCATTTT; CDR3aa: CASTGQGQPQHF
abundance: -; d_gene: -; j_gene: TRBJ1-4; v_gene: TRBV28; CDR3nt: TGTGCCAGCAGTCCGAGTGACATGAGAGATGAAAAACTGTTTTTT; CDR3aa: CASSPSDMRDEKLFF
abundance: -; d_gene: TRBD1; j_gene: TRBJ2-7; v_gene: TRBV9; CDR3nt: TGTGCCAGCAGCTTCGGACAGGCTGCAACCTACGAGCAGTACTTC; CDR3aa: CASSFGQAATYEQYF
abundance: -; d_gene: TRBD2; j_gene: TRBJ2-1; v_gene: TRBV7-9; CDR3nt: TGTGCCAGCAGCTTAGAGCGGGGGGCAGGCAATGAGCAGTTCTTC; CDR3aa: CASSLERGAGNEQFF
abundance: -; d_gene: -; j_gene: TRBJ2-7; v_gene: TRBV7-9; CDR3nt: TGTGCCAGCAGCTTAGCGGCCTCCTACGAGCAGTACTTC; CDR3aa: CASSLAASYEQYF
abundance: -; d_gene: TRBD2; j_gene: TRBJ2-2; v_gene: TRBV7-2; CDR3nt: TGTGCCAGCAGCTTAAGCGGGGGGATCGGGGAGCTGTTTTTT; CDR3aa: CASSLSGGIGELFF
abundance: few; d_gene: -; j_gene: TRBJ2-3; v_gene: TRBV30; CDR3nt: TGTGCCTGGAGTGTTTTTGGGACACCTACTAGCACAGATACGCAGTATTTT; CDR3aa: CAWSVFGTPTSTDTQYF
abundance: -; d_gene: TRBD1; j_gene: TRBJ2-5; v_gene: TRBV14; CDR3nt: TGTGCCAGCAGCCAAAGGGGGCTCGGAGAGACCCAGTACTTC; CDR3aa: CASSQRGLGETQYF
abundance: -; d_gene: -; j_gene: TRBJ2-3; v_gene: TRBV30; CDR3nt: TGTGCCTGGAGTGGGCTAGCGACAGATACGCAGTATTTT; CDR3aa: CAWSGLATDTQYF
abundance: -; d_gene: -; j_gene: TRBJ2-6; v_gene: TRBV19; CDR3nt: TGTGCCAGTAGTATCGGACATCAAGCCCCTGGGGCCAACGTCCTGACTTTC; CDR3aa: CASSIGHQAPGANVLTF
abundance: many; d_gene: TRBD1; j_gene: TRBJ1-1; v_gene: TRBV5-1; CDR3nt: TGCGCCAGCAGCCCCTCGACAGGGGGTTTGACTGAAGCTTTCTTT; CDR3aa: CASSPSTGGLTEAFF
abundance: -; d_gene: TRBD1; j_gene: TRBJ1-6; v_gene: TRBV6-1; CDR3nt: TGTGCCAGCAGAACAGGGGACTCACCCCTCCACTTT; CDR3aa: CASRTGDSPLHF
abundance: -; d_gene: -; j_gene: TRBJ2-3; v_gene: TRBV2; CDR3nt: TGTGCCAGTTCATCCACAGATACGCAGTATTTT; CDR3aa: CASSSTDTQYF